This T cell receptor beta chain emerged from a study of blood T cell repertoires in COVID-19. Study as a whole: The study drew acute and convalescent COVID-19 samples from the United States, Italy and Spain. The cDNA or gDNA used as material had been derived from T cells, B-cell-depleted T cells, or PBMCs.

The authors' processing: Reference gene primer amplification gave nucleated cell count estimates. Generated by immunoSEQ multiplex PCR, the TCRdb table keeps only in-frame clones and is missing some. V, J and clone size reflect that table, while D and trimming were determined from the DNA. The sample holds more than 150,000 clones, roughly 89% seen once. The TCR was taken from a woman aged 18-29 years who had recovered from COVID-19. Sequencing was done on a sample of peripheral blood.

The CDR3 sequence is CASRTTGKASYGYTF. CDR3 nucleotide sequence: TGTGCCAGCAGGACGACAGGGAAGGCGAGCTATGGCTACACCTTC. The chain recombines TRBV28 with TRBJ1-2, with 7 bases identical to TRBD1. Germline CDR1 reads MDHEN; CDR2 reads SYDVKM. The J segment lost 4 bases and the V segment lost 6 bases, leaving 11 bases of the junction unmatched. The CDR3 spans 15 residues.